This T cell receptor (beta chain) was captured by sequencing in a study of a mutant IDH1 vaccine in newly diagnosed glioma (dated by TCRdb to the early 2020s). Concerning the study at large: Of the approximately 29 treated patients, around 62% were male and around 38% were female, and a mean age of roughly 37 years was recorded. For exploratory analyses, longitudinal TCRB deep sequencing was carried out in about two dozen treated patients wherever samples were available. Six visits were used for peripheral blood collection: V03 (baseline), V05, V07, V10, V12 and V13. Prior to enrollment, standard therapy consisting of radiotherapy alone, temozolomide alone, or radiochemotherapy with temozolomide had been administered to patients, with the combination being received by most patients. Results and caveats for the whole study, not just this receptor: Availability determined which PBMC samples were chosen for TCRB deep sequencing. It was noted by the authors that analyses of patient blood samples could not be reproduced owing to sample limitations. Pseudoprogression appeared unrelated to alterations in the top peripheral T cell clonotypes detected by TCRB sequencing. Immune responses induced by the vaccine were seen in 90% to 95% of patients across multiple MHC alleles.

The sample's time point label, decoded: baseline, week 1 (first vaccination visit). Explained via the paper, the treatment or condition label denotes: pre-vaccination baseline after standard-of-care therapy. All donors had newly diagnosed IDH1-mutant astrocytomas of WHO grade 3 or 4 that showed loss of nuclear ATRX. The samples were drawn from NOA16, a multicentre, single-arm, open-label phase I trial in Germany that tested a mutant IDH1 peptide vaccine in humans for the first time. For immunogenicity testing, the blood drawn at visit V03 was used as the baseline sample. The DNeasy Blood and Tissue Kit was used to extract genomic DNA from EDTA blood for TCRB sequencing. A word on this clone: The specificity of this receptor is unknown. No base-level quality is on record; no much larger clone is a single base apart.

The CDR3 contains 14 residues, cysteine and phenylalanine counted. The kept DNA is CDR3 alone, 42 bases in frame from the first base. CDR1 and CDR2 (SNHLY, FYNNEI) derive from the germline V gene. The germline V end is reduced by 6 bases and the J end by 3 bases; junction bases left unmatched: 6. Library method: the immunoSEQ multiplex PCR assay. Following the manufacturer's protocol, the hsTCRB Kit was used to amplify rearranged TCR beta chain sequences. Sequencing of TCRB libraries was carried out on an Illumina MiSeq. The study's own analysis went as follows. The proprietary platform of the kit vendor was used for demultiplexing, trimming and gene mapping. The clones in this table, taken by TCRdb from immuneACCESS, are in-frame only. Not every clone is retained; where verified, under half of the shortfall comes from an unresolved V gene, and the cause of the rest is unknown. That table gives V, J and clone size, and the DNA gave D and trimming. This sample holds approximately 54,000 clones; more than 80% were observed only once. Approximately 20% of the sample belongs to the ten largest clones.

The chain uses TRBV2 and TRBJ2-7, with 9 junctional bases fitting TRBD2. This clonotype was sampled from a man aged 18-30 years with glioma. The sample was PBMCs, taken from a glioma patient treated with radiotherapy, temozolomide or both. CDR3 protein: CASSQAGGFYEQYF. In nucleotide form, the sequence is TGTGCCAGCAGCCAGGCGGGGGGGTTCTACGAGCAGTACTTC.